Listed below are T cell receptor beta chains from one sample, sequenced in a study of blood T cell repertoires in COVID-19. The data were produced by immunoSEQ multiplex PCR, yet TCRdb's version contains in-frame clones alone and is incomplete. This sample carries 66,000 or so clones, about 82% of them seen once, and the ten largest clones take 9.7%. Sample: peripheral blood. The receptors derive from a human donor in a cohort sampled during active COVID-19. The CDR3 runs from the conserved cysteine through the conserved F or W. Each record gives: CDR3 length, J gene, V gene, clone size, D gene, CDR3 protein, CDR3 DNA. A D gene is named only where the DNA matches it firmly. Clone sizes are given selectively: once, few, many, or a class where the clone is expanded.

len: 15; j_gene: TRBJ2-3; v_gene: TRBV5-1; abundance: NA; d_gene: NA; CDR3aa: CASSLGSSGTDTQYF; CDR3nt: TGCGCCAGCAGCTTGGGATCTAGCGGCACAGATACGCAGTATTTT
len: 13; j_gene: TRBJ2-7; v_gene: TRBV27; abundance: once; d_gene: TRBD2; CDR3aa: CASSTSGSGEQYF; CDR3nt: TGTGCCAGCAGCACTAGCGGGAGTGGGGAGCAGTACTTC
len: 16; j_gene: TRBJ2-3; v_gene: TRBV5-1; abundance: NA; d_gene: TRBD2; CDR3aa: CASSFTSGSGADTQYF; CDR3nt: TGCGCCAGCAGCTTTACTAGCGGGAGTGGGGCAGATACGCAGTATTTT
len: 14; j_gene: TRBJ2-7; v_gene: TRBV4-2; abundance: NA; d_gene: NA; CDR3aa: CASSQPDSSYEQYF; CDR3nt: TGTGCCAGCAGCCAGCCGGACTCCTCCTACGAGCAGTACTTC
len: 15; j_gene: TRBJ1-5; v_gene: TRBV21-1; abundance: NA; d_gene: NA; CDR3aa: CASPKRTGSNQPQHF; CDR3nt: TGTGCCAGCCCAAAACGGACAGGATCAAATCAGCCCCAGCATTTT
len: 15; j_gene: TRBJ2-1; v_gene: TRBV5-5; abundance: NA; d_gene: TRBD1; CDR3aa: CASSPRQGANNEQFF; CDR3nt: TGTGCCAGCAGCCCAAGACAGGGGGCTAACAATGAGCAGTTCTTC
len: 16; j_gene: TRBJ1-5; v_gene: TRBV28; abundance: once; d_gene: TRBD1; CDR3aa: CASSSRTGGSNQPQHF; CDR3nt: TGTGCCAGCAGTTCCAGGACAGGGGGAAGCAATCAGCCCCAGCATTTT
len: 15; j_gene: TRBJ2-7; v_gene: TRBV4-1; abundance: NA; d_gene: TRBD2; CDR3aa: CASSRGTSESYEQYF; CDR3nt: TGCGCCAGCAGCCGCGGGACTAGTGAGTCCTACGAGCAGTACTTC
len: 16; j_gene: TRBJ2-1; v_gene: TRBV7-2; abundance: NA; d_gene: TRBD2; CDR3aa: CASSLSGGSIHNEQFF; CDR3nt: TGTGCCAGCAGCTTATCAGGCGGGAGTATCCACAATGAGCAGTTCTTC
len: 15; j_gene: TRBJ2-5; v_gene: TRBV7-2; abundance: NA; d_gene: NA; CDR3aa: CASTRSGIQRETQYF; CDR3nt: TGTGCCAGCACCAGGTCCGGGATCCAGAGGGAGACCCAGTACTTC
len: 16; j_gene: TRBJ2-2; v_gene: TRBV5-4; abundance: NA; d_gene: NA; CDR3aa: CASSPKGRGDTGELFF; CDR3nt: TGTGCCAGCAGCCCGAAGGGGAGGGGGGACACCGGGGAGCTGTTTTTT
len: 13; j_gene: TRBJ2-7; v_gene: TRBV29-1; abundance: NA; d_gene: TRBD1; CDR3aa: CSVLTQGAHEQYF; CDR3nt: TGCAGCGTTCTAACACAGGGGGCCCACGAGCAGTACTTC
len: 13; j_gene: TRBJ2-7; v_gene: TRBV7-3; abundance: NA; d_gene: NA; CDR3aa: CASSFDPGREQYF; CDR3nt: TGTGCCAGCAGCTTCGACCCCGGGAGAGAGCAGTACTTC
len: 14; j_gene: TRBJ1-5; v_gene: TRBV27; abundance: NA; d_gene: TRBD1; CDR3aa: CASSTRTGGQPQHF; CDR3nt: TGTGCCAGCAGTACTCGGACAGGGGGGCAGCCCCAGCATTTT
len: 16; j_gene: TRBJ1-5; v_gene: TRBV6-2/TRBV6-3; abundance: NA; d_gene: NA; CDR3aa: CASSYRQGPNNQPQHF; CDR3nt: TGTGCCAGCAGTTACCGGCAGGGCCCTAACAATCAGCCCCAGCATTTT
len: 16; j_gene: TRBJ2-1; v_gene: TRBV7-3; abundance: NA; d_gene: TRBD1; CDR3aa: CASSSSPGQGNNEQFF; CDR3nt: TGTGCCAGCAGCTCGAGCCCGGGACAGGGTAACAATGAGCAGTTCTTC
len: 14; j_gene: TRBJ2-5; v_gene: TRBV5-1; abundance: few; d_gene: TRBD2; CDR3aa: CASSPSGPGETQYF; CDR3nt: TGCGCCAGCAGCCCTAGCGGTCCCGGAGAGACCCAGTACTTC
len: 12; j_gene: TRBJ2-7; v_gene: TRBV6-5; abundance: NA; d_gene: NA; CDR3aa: CASTDAQGEQYF; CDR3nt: TGTGCCAGCACCGACGCACAGGGAGAGCAGTACTTC
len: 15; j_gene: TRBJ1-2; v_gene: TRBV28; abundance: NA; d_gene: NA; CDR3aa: CASSPGGGAEYGYTF; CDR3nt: TGTGCCAGCAGTCCCGGGGGGGGCGCCGAATATGGCTACACCTTC
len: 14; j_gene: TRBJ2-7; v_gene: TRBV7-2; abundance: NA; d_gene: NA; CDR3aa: CASSNNRVGYEQYF; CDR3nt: TGTGCCAGCAGCAACAACAGGGTAGGCTACGAGCAGTACTTC
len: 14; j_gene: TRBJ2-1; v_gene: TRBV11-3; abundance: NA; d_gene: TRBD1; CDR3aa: CASSSRQGYNEQFF; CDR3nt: TGTGCCAGCAGCAGTCGACAGGGCTACAATGAGCAGTTCTTC
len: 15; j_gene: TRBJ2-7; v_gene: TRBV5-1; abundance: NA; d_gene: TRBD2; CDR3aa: CASTDGLAGVGEQYF; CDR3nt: TGCGCCAGCACGGACGGACTAGCGGGAGTAGGCGAGCAGTACTTC
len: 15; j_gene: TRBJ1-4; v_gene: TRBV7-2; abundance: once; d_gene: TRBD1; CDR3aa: CASSAGTGVGEKLFF; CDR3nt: TGTGCCAGCAGCGCAGGGACAGGGGTCGGCGAAAAACTGTTTTTT
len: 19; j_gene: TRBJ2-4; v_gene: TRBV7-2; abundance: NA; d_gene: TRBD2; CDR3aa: CASSPWGGGVVEAKNIQYF; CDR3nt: TGTGCCAGCAGCCCCTGGGGCGGGGGAGTGGTTGAGGCCAAAAACATTCAGTACTTC
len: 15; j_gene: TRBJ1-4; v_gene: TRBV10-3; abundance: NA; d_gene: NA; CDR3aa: CAISESGATNEKLFF; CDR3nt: TGTGCCATCAGTGAGTCAGGGGCAACTAATGAAAAACTGTTTTTT
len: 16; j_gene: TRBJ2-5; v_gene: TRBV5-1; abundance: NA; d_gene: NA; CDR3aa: CASSPLIGSGQETQYF; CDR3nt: TGCGCCAGCAGCCCATTGATAGGTAGCGGCCAAGAGACCCAGTACTTC
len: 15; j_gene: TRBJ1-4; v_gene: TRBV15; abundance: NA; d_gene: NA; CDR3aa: CATSRAPREYEKLFF; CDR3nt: TGTGCCACCAGCAGAGCCCCCCGGGAGTACGAAAAACTGTTTTTT
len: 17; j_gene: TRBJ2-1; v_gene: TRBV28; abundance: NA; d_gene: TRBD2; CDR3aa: CASRTRRGTSGRHEQFF; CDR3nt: TGTGCCAGCAGGACACGCCGGGGGACTAGCGGGAGGCATGAGCAGTTCTTC
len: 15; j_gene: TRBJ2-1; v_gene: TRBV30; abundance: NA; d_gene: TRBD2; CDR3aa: CAQTTVAGTYNEQFF; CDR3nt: TGTGCCCAGACTACTGTAGCGGGGACCTACAATGAGCAGTTCTTC
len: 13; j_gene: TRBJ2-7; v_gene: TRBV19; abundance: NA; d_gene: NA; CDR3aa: CASSAGSSYEQYF; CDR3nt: TGTGCCAGTAGTGCCGGGAGCTCCTACGAGCAGTACTTC
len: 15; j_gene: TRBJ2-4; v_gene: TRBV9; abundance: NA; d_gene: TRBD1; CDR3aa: CASSVEGAPRNIQYF; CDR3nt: TGTGCCAGCAGCGTAGAGGGGGCCCCACGGAACATTCAGTACTTC
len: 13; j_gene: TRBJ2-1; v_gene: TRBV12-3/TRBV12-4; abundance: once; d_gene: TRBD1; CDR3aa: CASSSGQGHEQFF; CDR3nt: TGTGCCAGCAGCTCCGGACAGGGCCATGAGCAGTTCTTC
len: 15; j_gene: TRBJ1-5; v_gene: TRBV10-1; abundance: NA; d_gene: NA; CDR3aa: CASSEGQNSNQPQHF; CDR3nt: TGCGCCAGCAGTGAGGGACAGAATAGCAATCAGCCCCAGCATTTT
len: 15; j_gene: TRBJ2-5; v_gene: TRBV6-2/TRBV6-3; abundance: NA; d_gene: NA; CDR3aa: CASSYSAGYWETQYF; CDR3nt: TGTGCCAGCAGTTACTCGGCAGGGTATTGGGAGACCCAGTACTTC
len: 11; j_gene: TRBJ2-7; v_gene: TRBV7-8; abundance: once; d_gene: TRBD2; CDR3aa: CATGGAYEQYF; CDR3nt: TGTGCCACCGGGGGGGCCTACGAGCAGTACTTC
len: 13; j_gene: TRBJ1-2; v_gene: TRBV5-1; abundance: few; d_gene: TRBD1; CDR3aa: CASSETGEYGYTF; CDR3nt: TGCGCCAGCAGCGAGACAGGGGAGTATGGCTACACCTTC
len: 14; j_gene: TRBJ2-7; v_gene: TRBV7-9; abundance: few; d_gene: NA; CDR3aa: CASSLTNANYEQYF; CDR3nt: TGTGCCAGCAGCTTGACTAACGCCAACTACGAGCAGTACTTC
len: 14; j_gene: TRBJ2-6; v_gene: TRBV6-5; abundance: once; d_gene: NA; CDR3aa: CASTPTPGANVLTF; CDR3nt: TGTGCCAGCACCCCCACTCCTGGGGCCAACGTCCTGACTTTC
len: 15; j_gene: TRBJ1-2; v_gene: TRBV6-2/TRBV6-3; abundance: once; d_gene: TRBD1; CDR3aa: CASSYSRGQIKGYTF; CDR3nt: TGTGCCAGCAGTTACAGCAGGGGGCAGATAAAGGGCTACACCTTC
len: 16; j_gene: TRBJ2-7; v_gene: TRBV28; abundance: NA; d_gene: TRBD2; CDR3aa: CASSPGRARSSYEQYF; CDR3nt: TGTGCCAGCAGTCCCGGGAGGGCCCGGAGCTCCTACGAGCAGTACTTC
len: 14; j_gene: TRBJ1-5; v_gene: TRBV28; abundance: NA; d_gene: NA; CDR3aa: CASSRGTHGQPQHF; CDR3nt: TGTGCCAGCAGTCGAGGGACTCACGGTCAGCCCCAGCATTTT
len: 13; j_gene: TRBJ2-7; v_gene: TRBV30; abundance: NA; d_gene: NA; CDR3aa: CAWGRYSSYEQYF; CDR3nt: TGTGCCTGGGGCAGGTACAGCTCCTACGAGCAGTACTTC
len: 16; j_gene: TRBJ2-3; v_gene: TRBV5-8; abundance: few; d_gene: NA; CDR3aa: CASSLRTPNRGDTQYF; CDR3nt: TGTGCCAGCAGCTTGAGAACACCAAATCGCGGAGATACGCAGTATTTT
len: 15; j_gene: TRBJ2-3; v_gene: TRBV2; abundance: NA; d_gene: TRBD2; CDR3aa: CASSDQREAPDTQYF; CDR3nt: TGTGCCAGCAGTGACCAGCGGGAGGCCCCAGATACGCAGTATTTT
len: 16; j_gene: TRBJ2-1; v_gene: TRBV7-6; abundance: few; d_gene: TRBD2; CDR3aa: CASSLESGLAGDEQFF; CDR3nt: TGTGCCAGCAGCTTAGAGTCGGGACTAGCGGGAGATGAGCAGTTCTTC
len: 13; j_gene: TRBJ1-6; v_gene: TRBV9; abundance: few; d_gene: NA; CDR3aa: CASSVDEDSPLHF; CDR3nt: TGTGCCAGCAGCGTAGACGAGGATTCACCCCTCCACTTT
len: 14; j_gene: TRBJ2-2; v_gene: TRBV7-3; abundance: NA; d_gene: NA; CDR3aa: CASSLNPYTGELFF; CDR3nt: TGTGCCAGCAGCTTAAATCCCTACACCGGGGAGCTGTTTTTT